This entry is about one TCR beta chain. Its antigen is not known. This entry is derived from a study of T-cell memory formation after mild COVID-19. TCR alpha and TCR beta cDNA libraries carrying sample barcodes and UMIs came from 5'RACE with constant-segment primers. TCRdb passed the 5' RACE reads through MiXCR, listing each CDR3 protein once. This sample carries 100,000 to 150,000 distinct CDR3 sequences, approximately 16% of them seen once, and the ten largest clones take about 14%. Overall study results and limits: Pre-infection memory carried some responding clones, suggesting that cross-reactive memory joined. Clones contracting across day 15 to 85 had a balanced CD4/CD8 profile; later expanding clones leaned CD4+.

This CDR3 region has 17 residues. The junction had 7 bases not matched to a gene; V was cut back by 0 bases and J by 1 base. Germline lookup yields CDR1 MNHNY and CDR2 SVGAGI (reference sequence). The sample was PBMCs or a T cell subset sorted from them (not recorded which). This clonotype originated in an adult woman who had mild COVID-19 (a few samples of this study predate the infection). Cell type and time point are not known. The chain joins TRBV6-6 to TRBJ2-3; 7 positions agree with TRBD2. CDR3 coding DNA: TGTGCCAGCAGTTACTCGAGCAGACTAGCCGGCACAGATACGCAGTATTTT. Its translation is CASSYSSRLAGTDTQYF.